This T cell receptor beta chain was observed in a study of early T cells in non-severe SARS-CoV-2 infection (dated by TCRdb to the early 2020s). Regarding the complete study: TCR sequencing used bulk RNA from unsorted whole blood, so alpha and beta chains could not be paired.

This was a case-control study nested in a cohort of healthcare workers in London, UK, who had nasopharyngeal swab PCR tests and blood samples taken every week. Healthcare workers were enrolled in the week of the UK lockdown, from 23 to 31 March 2020, and were followed every week for up to roughly 15 weeks. Study-wide findings and limitations: VDJdb matching was skewed toward anti-spike CD8 responses and likely underestimated virus-specific expansions, missing private and CD4 specificities.

This clonotype was picked up a small number of times. Its antigen is unknown. The input lacks base qualities; no much larger clone sits a single base away. Library preparation was by 5' RACE. The listed sequencing device is NextSeq 500. In the TCR library protocol, unique molecular identifiers were attached to individual cDNA molecules to correct for PCR bias and sequencing error. Both TCR alpha and beta chains were sequenced, and tight co-correlation was observed between alpha and beta sequence abundances in each sample. The paper's data handling went like this. Decombinator V4 was used to annotate TCR sequences for V gene, J gene and CDR3. Expanded TCRs were defined as changing significantly between any two time points under a Poisson model with p below 0.0001. Abundances of TCRs were expressed as counts per million after normalisation to the total number of TCRs sequenced in each sample. MAIT TCRs were defined by TRAV1-2 paired with TRAJ12, TRAJ20 or TRAJ33, and iNKT TCRs by TRAV10 paired with TRAJ18. VDJdb, accessed on 1 November 2021, was searched for TCRs annotated for CMV, EBV and SARS-CoV-2, and TCRs annotated for more than one antigen were excluded. TCRdb trimmed the raw reads at Q25, called clones with MiXCR and kept productive beta chains. When rows share a CDR3 protein, they turn into one entry using the most common DNA and genes. None of the V and J calls come from the authors' own analysis; TCRdb made them. This sample holds about 90,000 distinct CDR3 sequences; less than 15% were observed only once. 4% to 4.5% of the sample is held by the ten biggest clonotypes.

Measured from the cysteine to the phenylalanine, the CDR3 is 12 residues long. Solely the CDR3 DNA is kept, with 36 bases framed from the first base. Taken from the germline V gene, the CDR1 and CDR2 loops are MGHRA and YSYEKL. The V end loses 1 base and the J end loses 7 bases, and a stretch of 7 bases separates them. The source material was whole blood, sampled at baseline. The chain is assembled from TRBV4-1 and TRBJ1-2; possibly the D gene is TRBD1, per 5 matching bases. The receptor's source is an adult who was a healthcare worker with PCR-confirmed SARS-CoV-2 infection or an uninfected control (not recorded which). The sequence in DNA is TGCGCCAGCAGCCAAGCAGGGTTTGGCTACACCTTC. Its protein is CASSQAGFGYTF.